This paragraph covers one T cell receptor beta chain sequence. The sample comes from a study of blood T cell repertoires in COVID-19. For the study at large: Researchers got acute and convalescent COVID-19 samples from the United States, Italy and Spain.

The V end lost 1 base, the J end lost 11 bases, and 7 bases lay between the germline ends. This CDR3 region has 11 residues. Repertoires were generated with immunoSEQ multiplex PCR, while TCRdb's copy carries only in-frame clones and drops some. Among fewer than 250,000 clones listed, less than 90% were seen once. Material for sequencing was peripheral blood. The V gene is TRBV12-3 or TRBV12-4, the J gene TRBJ2-3, with D possibly TRBD1 on 5 matching bases. This clonotype was obtained from a woman over 75 with COVID-19, enrolled during active disease. The DNA of the CDR3 is TGTGCCAGCAGTTTAGTAGGGGAGCAGTATTTT. Protein: CASSLVGEQYF.